This T cell receptor beta chain is from a study of siplizumab effects on memory and regulatory T cells. Regarding this clone: What it recognizes is unknown.

TCRdb's table, derived via immunoSEQ multiplex PCR, lists solely in-frame clones and lacks some. The data contain 70,000 or so clones, roughly nine tenths of them singletons. Overall study findings and caveats: No assignable naive or memory phenotype existed for roughly 80-97% of proliferating CD4+ or CD8+ clones. Siplizumab significantly brought down the alloreactive sequences that trace back to unstimulated CD4+ memory cells.

The CDR3 extends over 13 amino acids. CDR1 SQVTM and CDR2 ANQGSEA come from the germline V gene. Trimming pared 5 bases from V and 4 bases from J, leaving 15 bases between. This TCR was recovered from a human donor in good health. The chain has TRBV29-1 and TRBJ2-7; a possible D gene is TRBD2 (5 bases). Sample: CD8+ T cells sorted from blood. The CDR3 here is CSVLSGSDYEQYF. The CDR3 DNA reads TGCAGCGTTTTATCGGGGTCGGATTACGAGCAGTACTTC.